This T cell receptor (beta chain) was found in a study of blood T cell repertoires in COVID-19. Overall study context: The samples span acute and convalescent COVID-19 from the United States, Italy and Spain.

Germline lookup yields CDR1 WNHNN and CDR2 SYGVQD (reference sequence). CDR3 length: 15 amino acids. Between the trimmed V and J ends, which lost 5 bases and 0 bases, there was a span of 12 bases. Here immunoSEQ multiplex PCR was the method, and the copy in TCRdb shows in-frame clones only, minus some. The table lists roughly 50,000 clones, 85% to 90% of them singletons. The chain couples TRBV10-1 to TRBJ2-3, with D tentatively TRBD2 (6 bases). Sequenced input: peripheral blood. The receptor was derived from a human donor in a cohort sampled during active COVID-19. The CDR3 DNA reads TGCGCCAGCAGTCACGTAGCGGCTAGCACAGATACGCAGTATTTT. Protein sequence: CASSHVAASTDTQYF.